Below are 4 T cell receptor beta chains sequenced from a single sample in a study of vaccination and CD4 T cells after COVID-19. CD4+ T cells that had been cultured provided DNA sequenced with the Oncomine TCR Beta short-read assay. In TCRdb, the PCR reads were re-called with MiXCR into one record per CDR3 protein. The sample records about 14,000 distinct CDR3 sequences, roughly 52% being singletons. Treatment noted: roughly 10-day PBMC culture with coronavirus spike peptide pools or control peptides (ViraFEST assay). What these receptors recognize is not known. The specimen sequenced was CD4+ T cells from blood, cultured in vitro. The receptor set was obtained from a human donor who had recovered from COVID-19.

This clonotype qualifies as large (0.1 to 1%). The CDR3 spells CASSYAFRGGDTEAFF. CDR3 DNA: TGTGCCAGCAGTTATGCCTTCAGGGGCGGAGACACTGAAGCTTTCTTT. J is TRBJ1-1 and V is TRBV27, with a possible D match to TRBD1 (6 bases). The CDR3 runs 16 residues. V was shortened by 4 bases and J by 3 bases, with 18 bases between the two germline ends. Germline V gene data show CDR1 as MNHEY and CDR2 as SMNVEV (reference sequence).

By frequency in the sample, this clonotype is medium-sized. This chain uses TRBV6-4 with TRBJ2-3; possible D gene TRBD2, 5 bases. The germline gives CDR1 MRHNA, CDR2 SNTAGT. With 3 bases removed from V and 1 base from J, the gap between germline ends came to 11 bases. The CDR3 has 15 residues. In nucleotides, the CDR3 is TGTGCCAGCAGTGAAGGTGGGAGAGGCACAGATACGCAGTATTTT. It is translated as CASSEGGRGTDTQYF.

The chain has TRBV3-1 and TRBJ2-3; D possibly uses TRBD1 or TRBD2 (6 bases each). The CDR3 is 16 residues long. Germline V gene sequence: CDR1 LGHDT, CDR2 YNNKEL (reference sequence). V was clipped by 4 bases and J by 4 bases, with 18 bases between them. The CDR3 region is CASSRGARGSADTQYF. The CDR3 DNA follows: TGTGCCAGCAGCCGGGGGGCGAGGGGTTCGGCAGATACGCAGTATTTT.

This clonotype was counted a few times. This chain uses TRBV12-3 or TRBV12-4 with TRBJ1-5; D is undetermined. The CDR3 has 13 residues. Trimming removed 4 bases at V and 9 bases at J, with 13 bases between. This CDR3 reads CASSSPPEGPQHF. CDR3 coding DNA: TGTGCCAGCAGTTCCCCGCCCGAGGGGCCCCAGCATTTT.